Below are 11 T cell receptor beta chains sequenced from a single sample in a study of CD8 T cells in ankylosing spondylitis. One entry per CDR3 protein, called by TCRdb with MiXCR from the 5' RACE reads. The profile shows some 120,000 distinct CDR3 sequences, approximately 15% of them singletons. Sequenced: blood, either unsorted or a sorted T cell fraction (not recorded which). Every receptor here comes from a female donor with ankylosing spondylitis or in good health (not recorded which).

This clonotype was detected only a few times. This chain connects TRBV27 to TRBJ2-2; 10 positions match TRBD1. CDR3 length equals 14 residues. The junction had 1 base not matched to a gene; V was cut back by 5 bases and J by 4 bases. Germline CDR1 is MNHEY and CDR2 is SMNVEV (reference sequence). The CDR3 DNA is TGTGCCAGCAGTAGGACAGGGGGCACCGGGGAGCTGTTTTTT. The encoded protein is CASSRTGGTGELFF.

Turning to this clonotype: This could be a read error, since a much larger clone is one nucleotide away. CDR3 sequence reads: CASSQGGNQHQHF. The CDR3, as DNA: TGTGCCAGCAGCCAAGGGGGCAATCAGCACCAGCATTTT. The chain combines TRBV3-1 with TRBJ1-5; D might be TRBD1 (5 bases). Germline V CDR1 and CDR2: LGHDT, YNNKEL (reference sequence). The CDR3 sequence is 13 residues long.

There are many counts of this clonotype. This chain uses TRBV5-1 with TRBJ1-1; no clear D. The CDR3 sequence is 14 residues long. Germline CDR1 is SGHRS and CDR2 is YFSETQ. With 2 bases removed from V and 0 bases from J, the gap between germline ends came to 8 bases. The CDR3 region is CASSFDGLNTEAFF. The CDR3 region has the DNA TGCGCCAGCAGCTTCGACGGCTTGAACACTGAAGCTTTCTTT.

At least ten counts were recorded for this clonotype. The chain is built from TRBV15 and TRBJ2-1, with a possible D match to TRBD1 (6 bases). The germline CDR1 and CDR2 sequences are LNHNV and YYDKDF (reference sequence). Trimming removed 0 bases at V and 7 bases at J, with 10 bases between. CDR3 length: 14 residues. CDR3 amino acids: CATSRDTGSNEQFF. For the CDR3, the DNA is TGTGCCACCAGCAGAGATACAGGGTCTAATGAGCAGTTCTTC.

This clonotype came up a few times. In DNA, the CDR3 is TGTGCCAGCAGTTTGCGGGGGTGGGGGGGGACTCCCTACGAGCAGTACTTC. Translating it yields CASSLRGWGGTPYEQYF. This chain links TRBV28 with TRBJ2-7, with 7 positions matching TRBD2. Looked up from germline, CDR1 is MDHEN and CDR2 is SYDVKM. The trim removed 3 bases at V and 2 bases at J, leaving 13 bases unmatched. The CDR3 loop spans 17 amino acids.

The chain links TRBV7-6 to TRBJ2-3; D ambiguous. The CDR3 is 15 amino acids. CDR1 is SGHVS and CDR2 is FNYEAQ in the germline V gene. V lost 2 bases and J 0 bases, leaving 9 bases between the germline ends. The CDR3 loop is CASSLRQLSTDTQYF. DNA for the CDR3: TGTGCCAGCAGCTTACGCCAGCTAAGCACAGATACGCAGTATTTT.

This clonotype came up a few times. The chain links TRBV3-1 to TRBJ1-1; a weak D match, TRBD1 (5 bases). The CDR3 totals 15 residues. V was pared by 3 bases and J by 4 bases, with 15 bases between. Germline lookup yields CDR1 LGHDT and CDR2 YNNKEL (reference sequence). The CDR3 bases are TGTGCCAGCAGCCAGGGACCTAGTGGGGTCACTGAAGCTTTCTTT. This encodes CASSQGPSGVTEAFF.

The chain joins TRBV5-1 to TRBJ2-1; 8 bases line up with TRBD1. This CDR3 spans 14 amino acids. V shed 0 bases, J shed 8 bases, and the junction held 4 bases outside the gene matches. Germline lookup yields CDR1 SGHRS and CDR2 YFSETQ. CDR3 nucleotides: TGCGCCAGCAGCTTGGGACAGGGGCCCGATGAGCAGTTCTTC. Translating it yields CASSLGQGPDEQFF.

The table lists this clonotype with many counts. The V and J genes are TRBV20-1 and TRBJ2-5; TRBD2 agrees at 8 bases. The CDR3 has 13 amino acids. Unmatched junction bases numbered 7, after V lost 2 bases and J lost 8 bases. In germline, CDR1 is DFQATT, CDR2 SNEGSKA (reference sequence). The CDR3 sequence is CSARSGGVDTQYF. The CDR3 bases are TGCAGTGCTAGAAGCGGGGGAGTTGACACCCAGTACTTC.

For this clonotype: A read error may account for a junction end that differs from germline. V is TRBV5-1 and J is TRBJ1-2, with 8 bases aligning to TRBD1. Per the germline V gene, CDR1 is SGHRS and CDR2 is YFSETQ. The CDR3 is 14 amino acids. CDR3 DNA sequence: TGCGCCAACAGCTTGGACAGGGTGGCTGCTGGCTACACCTTC. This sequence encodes CANSLDRVAAGYTF.

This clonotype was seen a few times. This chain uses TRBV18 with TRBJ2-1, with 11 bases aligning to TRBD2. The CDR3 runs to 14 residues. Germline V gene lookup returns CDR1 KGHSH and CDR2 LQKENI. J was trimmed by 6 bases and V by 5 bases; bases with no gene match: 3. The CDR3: CASSGTSGPNEQFF. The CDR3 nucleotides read TGTGCCAGCTCAGGGACTAGCGGTCCCAATGAGCAGTTCTTC.